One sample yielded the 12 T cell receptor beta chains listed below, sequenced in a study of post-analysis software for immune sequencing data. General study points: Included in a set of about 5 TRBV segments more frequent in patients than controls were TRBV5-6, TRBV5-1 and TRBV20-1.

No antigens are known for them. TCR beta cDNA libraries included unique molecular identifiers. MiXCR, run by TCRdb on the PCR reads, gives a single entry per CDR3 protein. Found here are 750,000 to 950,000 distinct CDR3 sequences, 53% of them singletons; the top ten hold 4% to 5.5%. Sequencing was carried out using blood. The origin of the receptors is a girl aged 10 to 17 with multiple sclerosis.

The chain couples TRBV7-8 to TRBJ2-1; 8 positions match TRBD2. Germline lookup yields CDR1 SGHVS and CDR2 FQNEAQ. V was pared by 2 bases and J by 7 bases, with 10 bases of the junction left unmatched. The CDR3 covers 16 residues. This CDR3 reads CASSLSGLAIGNEQFF. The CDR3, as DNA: TGTGCCAGCAGCTTATCTGGACTAGCAATCGGTAATGAGCAGTTCTTC.

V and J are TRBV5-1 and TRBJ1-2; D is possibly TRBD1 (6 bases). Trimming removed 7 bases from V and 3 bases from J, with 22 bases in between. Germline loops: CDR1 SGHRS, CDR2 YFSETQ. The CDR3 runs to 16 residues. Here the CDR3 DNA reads TGCGCCAGCCGCGTCGCCACTCGGGCAGGGGACTATGGCTACACCTTC. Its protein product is CASRVATRAGDYGYTF.

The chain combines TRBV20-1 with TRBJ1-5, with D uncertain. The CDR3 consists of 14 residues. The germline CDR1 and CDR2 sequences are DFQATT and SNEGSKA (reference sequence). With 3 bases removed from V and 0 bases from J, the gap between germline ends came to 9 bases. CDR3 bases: TGCAGTGCTAGTCCCCCTTATAGCAATCAGCCCCAGCATTTT. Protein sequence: CSASPPYSNQPQHF.

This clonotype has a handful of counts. The CDR3: CSVEGGGQSAYEQYF. CDR3 DNA: TGCAGCGTTGAAGGGGGGGGACAGTCCGCCTACGAGCAGTACTTC. This sequence joins TRBV29-1 and TRBJ2-7, with D possibly called TRBD1 or TRBD2 (7 bases each). Germline assignment: CDR1 SQVTM and CDR2 ANQGSEA. CDR3 length equals 15 residues. V was shortened by 1 base and J by 2 bases, with 15 bases between the two germline ends.

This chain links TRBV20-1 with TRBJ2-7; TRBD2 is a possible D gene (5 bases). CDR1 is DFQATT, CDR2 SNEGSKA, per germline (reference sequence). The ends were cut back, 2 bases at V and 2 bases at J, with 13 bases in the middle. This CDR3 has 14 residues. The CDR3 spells CSARRLAQTYEQYF. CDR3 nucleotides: TGCAGTGCTAGACGGCTAGCACAGACCTACGAGCAGTACTTC.

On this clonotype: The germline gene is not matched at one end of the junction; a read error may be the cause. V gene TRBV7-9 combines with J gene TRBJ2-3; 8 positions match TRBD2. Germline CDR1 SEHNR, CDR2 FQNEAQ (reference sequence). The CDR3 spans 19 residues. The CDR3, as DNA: TGTGTCAGCAGCTTATTATTGGTATGGGCTAGCGGGAGCACAGATACGCAGTATTTT. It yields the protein CVSSLLLVWASGSTDTQYF.

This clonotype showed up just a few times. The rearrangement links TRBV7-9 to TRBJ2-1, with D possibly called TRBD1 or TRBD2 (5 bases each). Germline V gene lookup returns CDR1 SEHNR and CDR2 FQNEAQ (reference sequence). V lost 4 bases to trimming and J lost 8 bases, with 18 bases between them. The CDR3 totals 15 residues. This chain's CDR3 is CASSWGSPADDEQFF. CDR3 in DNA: TGTGCCAGCAGCTGGGGGTCACCCGCGGACGATGAGCAGTTCTTC.

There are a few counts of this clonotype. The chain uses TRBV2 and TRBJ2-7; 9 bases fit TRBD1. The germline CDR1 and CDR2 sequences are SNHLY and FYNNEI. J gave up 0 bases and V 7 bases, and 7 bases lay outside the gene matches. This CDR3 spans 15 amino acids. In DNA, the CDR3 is TGTGCCAGCATTAACAGGGGGCTTTACTCCTACGAGCAGTACTTC. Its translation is CASINRGLYSYEQYF.

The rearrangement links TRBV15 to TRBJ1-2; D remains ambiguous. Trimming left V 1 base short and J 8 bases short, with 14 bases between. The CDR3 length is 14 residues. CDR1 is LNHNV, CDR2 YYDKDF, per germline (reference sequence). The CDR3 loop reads CATSRVYEVKGYTF. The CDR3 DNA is TGTGCCACCAGCAGAGTTTATGAAGTTAAAGGCTACACCTTC.

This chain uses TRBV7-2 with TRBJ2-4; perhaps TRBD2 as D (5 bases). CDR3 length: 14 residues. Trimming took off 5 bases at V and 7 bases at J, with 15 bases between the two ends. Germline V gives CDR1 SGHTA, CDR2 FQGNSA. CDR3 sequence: CASSPTTSVNIQYF. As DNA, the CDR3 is TGTGCCAGCAGCCCGACTACCTCGGTGAACATTCAGTACTTC.

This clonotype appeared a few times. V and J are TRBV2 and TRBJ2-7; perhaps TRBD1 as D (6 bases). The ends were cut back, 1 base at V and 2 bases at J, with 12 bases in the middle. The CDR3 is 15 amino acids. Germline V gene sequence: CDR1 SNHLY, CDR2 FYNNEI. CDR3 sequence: CASSEDRALTYEQYF. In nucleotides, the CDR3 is TGTGCCAGCAGTGAAGACAGGGCGCTCACCTACGAGCAGTACTTC.

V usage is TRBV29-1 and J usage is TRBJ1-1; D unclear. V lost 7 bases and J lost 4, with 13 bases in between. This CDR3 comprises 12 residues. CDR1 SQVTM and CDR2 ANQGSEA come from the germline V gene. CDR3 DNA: TGCAGCGCTCAGGTCTGGGGCACTGAAGCTTTCTTT. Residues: CSAQVWGTEAFF.